This T cell receptor beta chain stems from a study of blood T cell repertoires in COVID-19. Study summary: Whether acute or convalescent, the COVID-19 samples came from the United States, Italy and Spain. Nucleic acid was either cDNA or gDNA, and it came from T cells, B-cell-depleted T cells, or PBMCs.

Germline V gene lookup returns CDR1 SGHAT and CDR2 FQNNGV. This CDR3 contains 15 residues. On this clone: Compared with germline, one end of the junction differs, possibly owing to a read error.

Individuals aged roughly 18 to 90 years were recruited from fewer than 25 US areas. Data came from immunoSEQ multiplex PCR; TCRdb stores just in-frame clones and leaves some out. Altogether under 500,000 clones are present, about 90% being singletons, with the ten largest covering just under 2%. The V gene is TRBV11-2, the J gene TRBJ1-3; D not certain. The clonotype comes from a woman younger than 35 with acute COVID-19. The sample was PBMCs or T cells enriched from blood (not recorded which). The CDR3 sequence is CASSLDGFSGNTIYF. DNA of the CDR3: TGTGCCAGCAGTTTAGACGGTTTCTCTGGAAACACCATATATTTT. Based on the CDR3 plus reference TRBV11-2 and TRBJ1-3, the full variable domain is EAGVAQSPRYKIIEKRQSVAFWCNPISGHATLYWYQQILGQGPKLLIQFQNNGVVDDSQLPKDRFSAERLKGVDSTLKIQPAKLEDSAVYLCASSLDGFSGNTIYFGEGSWLTVV.